These 9 T cell receptor beta chains came from one sample sequenced in a study of blood T cells in healthy people across ages. PCR was performed a second time for roughly 7 to 12 cycles using a sample-barcoded 5' primer and a J-beta primer mix. Using its own MiXCR run on the 5' RACE reads, TCRdb lists one record per CDR3 protein. The sample holds 920,000 or so distinct CDR3 sequences, 45% seen once. Material for sequencing was blood. The receptors shown here come from a woman in her sixties or seventies in good health.

This clonotype was observed a single time. The chain employs TRBV6-5 and TRBJ1-6; TRBD1 agrees at 10 bases. The CDR3 is made up of 16 amino acids. CDR1 and CDR2 from the germline V gene are MNHEY and SVGAGI. V lost 5 bases and J lost 5; bases outside the gene matches: 6. For the CDR3, the DNA is TGTGCCAGCAGTACAAGGGACAGGGGAGATAATTCACCCCTCCACTTT. It codes for CASSTRDRGDNSPLHF.

V is TRBV7-9 and J is TRBJ2-5; TRBD2 is a possible D gene (7 bases). Germline-derived CDR1 and CDR2 are SEHNR and FQNEAQ (reference sequence). Trimming cost V 6 bases and J 0 bases, with 17 bases left between them. This CDR3 has 16 residues. CDR3 coding DNA: TGTGCCAGCAGGTCACTACGGGGGGCGCACCAAGAGACCCAGTACTTC. It yields the protein CASRSLRGAHQETQYF.

The genes are TRBV6-2 or TRBV6-3 and TRBJ2-5; D gene ambiguous. The germline V gene encodes CDR1 MNHEY and CDR2 SVGEGT. CDR3 length equals 12 residues. Trimming took off 6 bases at V and 4 bases at J, with 9 bases between the two ends. CDR3 sequence reads: CASSDPRETQYF. DNA for the CDR3: TGTGCCAGCAGCGATCCTCGAGAGACCCAGTACTTC.

The CDR3 loop is CASIMTSANNEQFF. The CDR3 DNA is TGTGCCAGCATCATGACTAGCGCAAACAATGAGCAGTTCTTC. This chain connects TRBV28 to TRBJ2-1; TRBD2 aligns across 8 bases. The CDR3 is 14 residues long. V was clipped by 7 bases and J by 5 bases; unmatched bases: 7. The germline gives CDR1 MDHEN, CDR2 SYDVKM.

V is TRBV11-3 and J is TRBJ2-3; TRBD1 might be the D (5 bases). Trimming stripped 5 bases from V and 1 base from J, with 13 bases between. The length of the CDR3 is 15 residues. CDR1 and CDR2 from the germline V gene are SGHNT and YENEEA. CDR3 in DNA: TGTGCCAGCAGCCCAACAGGTTACGGCACAGATACGCAGTATTTT. It translates to CASSPTGYGTDTQYF.

The rearrangement links TRBV10-3 to TRBJ1-5, with D unclear. Per the germline V gene, CDR1 is ENHRY and CDR2 is SYGVKD. Trimming took off 0 bases at V and 2 bases at J, with 8 bases between the two ends. The CDR3 covers 15 residues. For the CDR3, the DNA is TGTGCCATCAGTGAGTCCCGGGAGGGCAATCAGCCCCAGCATTTT. Protein sequence: CAISESREGNQPQHF.

The table lists this clonotype with a few counts. The V gene is TRBV6-5, the J gene TRBJ1-2; TRBD1 is a possible D gene (6 bases). The CDR3 covers 14 residues. V lost 4 bases and J lost 4, with 13 bases in between. Germline CDR1 MNHEY, CDR2 SVGAGI. DNA for the CDR3: TGTGCCAGCAGTTCCGCAGGGGTGGGCTATGGCTACACCTTC. Protein: CASSSAGVGYGYTF.

On this clonotype: A clone one base away is much larger, so this may be a read error. V is TRBV7-2 and J is TRBJ2-7; TRBD2 agrees at 8 bases. J was trimmed by 3 bases and V by 5 bases; bases with no gene match: 12. From germline, CDR1 is SGHTA and CDR2 FQGNSA. The length of the CDR3 is 16 residues. The CDR3 nucleotides read TGTGCCAGCAGCCTCCCGGGGGGGTATAACAGCTACGAGCAGTACTTC. It specifies CASSLPGGYNSYEQYF.

This clonotype was counted between two and nine times. J is TRBJ2-1 and V is TRBV27; 7 nucleotides line up with TRBD2. This CDR3 contains 14 residues. In germline, CDR1 is MNHEY, CDR2 SMNVEV (reference sequence). Germline trimming cut 4 bases from V and 7 bases from J; bases unmatched to any gene: 7. CDR3 nucleotides: TGTGCCAGCAGTTCCGGGGGGAGATTAAATGAGCAGTTCTTC. Amino acids: CASSSGGRLNEQFF.